This TCR beta chain was observed in a study of neoadjuvant nivolumab and ipilimumab in lung cancer. Germline CDR1 is MNHEY and CDR2 is SVGAGI. Trimming took off 2 bases at V and 8 bases at J, with 21 bases between the two ends. The CDR3 runs to 16 residues. The data were produced by immunoSEQ multiplex PCR, yet TCRdb's version contains in-frame clones alone and is incomplete. The table shows about 4,700 clones, with roughly 73% occurring only once. The sequencing here drew on adjacent normal lung tissue, taken after neoadjuvant nivolumab, alone or with ipilimumab, at or shortly before surgery. The clonotype comes from an adult with non-small cell lung cancer. The genes are TRBV6-5 and TRBJ1-2; tentative D call: TRBD1 (5 bases). CDR3 coding DNA: TGTGCCAGCAGTTACGTTGAGACAGTTCCTAACGGGGGCTACACCTTC. The encoded protein is CASSYVETVPNGGYTF.